These 20 T cell receptor beta chains share one sample of origin, sequenced in a study of cytomegalovirus exposure and HLA in healthy donors. With 60 Vbeta and 13 Jbeta primers, the PCR was carried out. Sequencing was performed with immunoSEQ multiplex PCR; in TCRdb, only in-frame clones are kept and a portion is missing. Of around 160,000 clones in the sample, over 65% are singletons; the top ten hold about 4.3%. Sequenced: PBMCs. These receptors originate from a man younger than 35 in good health and CMV-seropositive.

This rearrangement joins TRBV7-8 to TRBJ2-3; 11 bases fit TRBD2. This CDR3 contains 19 residues. V lost 2 bases and J lost 3; bases outside the gene matches: 13. Germline V gene data show CDR1 as SGHVS and CDR2 as FQNEAQ. CDR3: CASSLKPFLTSGRTDTQYF. In nucleotides, the CDR3 is TGTGCCAGCAGCTTAAAACCCTTCCTTACTAGCGGGAGAACAGATACGCAGTATTTT.

The chain couples TRBV5-6 to TRBJ1-4, with D uncertain. Germline CDR1 and CDR2: SGHDT and YYEEEE. V was shortened by 3 bases and J by 7 bases, with 16 bases between the two germline ends. This CDR3 spans 15 amino acids. The CDR3 DNA follows: TGTGCCAGCAGCTGGTCCGGGGTAGGGAGTGAAAAACTGTTTTTT. It yields the protein CASSWSGVGSEKLFF.

The gene calls are TRBV10-3 and TRBJ2-7; TRBD2 aligns across 14 bases. From germline, CDR1 is ENHRY and CDR2 SYGVKD. The CDR3 covers 18 residues. V trimming: 4 bases; J trimming: 2 bases; junction bases outside the gene matches: 10. In DNA form, the CDR3 reads TGTGCCATCAGTGCGGGACTAGCGGGAGTATCGGGCGCCTACGAGCAGTACGTC. Translated: CAISAGLAGVSGAYEQYV.

This clone has a handful of counts. This rearrangement joins TRBV7-2 to TRBJ1-4, with D hard to call. Germline CDR1 SGHTA, CDR2 FQGNSA. This CDR3 is 15 amino acids long. V shed 3 bases and J shed 8 bases, with 16 bases lying between them. The CDR3 region is CASSFRHGQVEKLFF. The CDR3 DNA reads TGTGCCAGCAGCTTCCGGCATGGCCAGGTGGAAAAACTGTTTTTT.

This clone was counted a single time. The V and J genes are TRBV30 and TRBJ2-3; 7 nucleotides line up with TRBD1. The V gene end was trimmed by 5 bases and the J gene end by 1 base; junction bases not matched to a gene: 9. The CDR3 spans 15 residues. Germline CDR1 reads GTSNPN; CDR2 reads SVGIG (reference sequence). In nucleotides, the CDR3 is TGTGCCTGGTCGACAGGGTCGTGGGGCACAGATACGCAGTATTTT. Its protein product is CAWSTGSWGTDTQYF. The full variable domain, completed using reference TRBV30 and TRBJ2-3, is SQTIHQWPATLVQPVGSPLSLECTVEGTSNPNLYWYRQAAGRGLQLLFYSVGIGQISSEVPQNLSASRPQDRQFILSSKKLLLSDSGFYLCAWSTGSWGTDTQYFGPGTRLTVL.

This chain joins TRBV6-5 and TRBJ1-1, with 7 bases that match TRBD1. With V trimmed by 7 bases and J by 4 bases, 9 bases remained unmatched. Germline V CDR1 and CDR2: MNHEY, SVGAGI. The CDR3 spans 14 residues. CDR3 nucleotides: TGTGCCAGCATCGGCCGCCAGGGGGGCACTGAAGCTTTCTTT. This encodes CASIGRQGGTEAFF.

The chain recombines TRBV10-3 with TRBJ1-1; a weak D match, TRBD1 (6 bases). CDR1 is ENHRY and CDR2 is SYGVKD in the germline V gene. Trimming cost V 6 bases and J 4 bases, with 12 bases left between them. This CDR3 spans 13 amino acids. The CDR3 nucleotides are TGTGCCATCAGCATAGGGGGAATCACTGAAGCTTTCTTT. It codes for CAISIGGITEAFF.

J is TRBJ1-2 and V is TRBV5-1; 8 bases are shared with TRBD1. V shed 4 bases and J 0 bases; nucleotides not matched to a gene: 8. The CDR3 runs to 16 residues. From germline, CDR1 is SGHRS and CDR2 YFSETQ. This chain's CDR3 is CASSPRTGLANYGYTF. The CDR3 coding sequence is TGCGCCAGCAGCCCAAGGACAGGGCTAGCTAACTATGGCTACACCTTC.

V and J are TRBV30 and TRBJ1-6; D gene unclear. CDR3 size: 13 residues. V lost 5 bases and J lost 8, with 13 bases in between. The germline gives CDR1 GTSNPN, CDR2 SVGIG (reference sequence). The CDR3, as DNA: TGTGCCTGGGAGGCGGGGAGGGATTCACCCCTCCACTTT. Protein: CAWEAGRDSPLHF.

This clone came up a few times. The V call is TRBV27, the J call TRBJ1-1; TRBD1 matches 11 bases. The germline V gene has CDR1 MNHEY and CDR2 SMNVEV (reference sequence). V lost 3 bases to trimming and J lost 1 base; unmatched junction nucleotides: 4. The CDR3 contains 16 residues. The CDR3 spells CASSLGTGGRNTEAFF. The CDR3, as DNA: TGTGCCAGCAGTTTGGGGACAGGGGGGAGGAACACTGAAGCTTTCTTT.

This chain uses TRBV27 with TRBJ1-1; D unresolved. The germline V gene encodes CDR1 MNHEY and CDR2 SMNVEV (reference sequence). The CDR3 totals 13 residues. The V end lost 4 bases, the J end lost 0 bases, and 6 bases lay between the germline ends. CDR3: CASSYELNTEAFF. DNA of the CDR3: TGTGCCAGCAGTTATGAGTTGAACACTGAAGCTTTCTTT.

The chain uses TRBV18 and TRBJ2-1, with 9 bases aligning to TRBD1. Germline V gives CDR1 KGHSH, CDR2 LQKENI. J lost 8 bases, V lost 3 bases, and 5 bases had no gene match. The CDR3 is 14 residues long. CDR3 in DNA: TGTGCCAGCTCACCTGGGACAGGGATCTATGAGCAGTTCTTC. It is translated as CASSPGTGIYEQFF.

The genes are TRBV5-1 and TRBJ2-2, with 11 bases that match TRBD2. The J segment lost 6 bases and the V segment lost 0 bases, leaving 7 bases of the junction unmatched. Germline V gene lookup returns CDR1 SGHRS and CDR2 YFSETQ. This CDR3 is 17 amino acids long. The CDR3: CASSLETSGSRSGELFF. DNA of the CDR3: TGCGCCAGCAGCTTGGAAACTAGCGGGAGTCGGTCCGGGGAGCTGTTTTTT. Supplemented by reference TRBV5-1 and TRBJ2-2, the full variable domain reads KAGVTQTPRYLIKTRGQQVTLSCSPISGHRSVSWYQQTPGQGLQFLFEYFSETQRNKGNFPGRFSGRQFSNSRSEMNVSTLELGDSALYLCASSLETSGSRSGELFFGEGSRLTVL.

The chain employs TRBV6-5 and TRBJ2-5, with D hard to call. The germline V and J ends were trimmed by 8 bases and 0 bases, with 7 bases remaining between them. The germline V gene encodes CDR1 MNHEY and CDR2 SVGAGI. The CDR3 consists of 12 residues. The CDR3 reads CASSQYQETQYF. CDR3 nucleotides: TGTGCCAGCTCCCAATACCAAGAGACCCAGTACTTC.

Only a few counts were recorded for this clone. V is TRBV30 and J is TRBJ1-4; the D is unclear. CDR3 size: 12 residues. V was pared by 2 bases and J by 7 bases, with 8 bases between. Germline assignment: CDR1 GTSNPN and CDR2 SVGIG (reference sequence). Here the CDR3 reads CAWSLRGEKLFF. CDR3 coding DNA: TGTGCCTGGAGTCTCCGGGGTGAAAAACTGTTTTTT.

This chain connects TRBV5-4 to TRBJ2-3, with D perhaps TRBD2 (6 bases). V was shortened by 3 bases and J by 14 bases, with 16 bases between the two germline ends. CDR1 SGHNT and CDR2 YYREEE come from the germline V gene (reference sequence). The length of the CDR3 is 12 residues. The CDR3 DNA follows: TGTGCCAGCAGCTCCTATAGCGGTGCAAGGTATTTT. As protein: CASSSYSGARYF.

This clone was seen once. The chain combines TRBV2 with TRBJ2-7; 13 positions match TRBD2. J gave up 7 bases and V 5 bases, and 11 bases lay outside the gene matches. This CDR3 comprises 16 residues. Germline CDR1 reads SNHLY; CDR2 reads FYNNEI. CDR3 sequence: CASSSLLAGGPSEQYV. CDR3 in DNA: TGTGCCAGCAGTTCCCTACTAGCGGGAGGGCCGAGTGAGCAGTACGTC.

V and J are TRBV5-6 and TRBJ1-2; 8 bases fit TRBD1. Germline V gives CDR1 SGHDT, CDR2 YYEEEE. This CDR3 region has 15 residues. J lost 4 bases, V lost 3 bases, and 8 bases had no gene match. CDR3 nucleotide sequence: TGTGCCAGCAGCTCGCAGGGGGCAGGGAGCTATGGCTACACCTTC. Its translation: CASSSQGAGSYGYTF.

The chain couples TRBV28 to TRBJ1-2; 8 bases are a match to TRBD1. Germline CDR1 MDHEN, CDR2 SYDVKM. The V gene end was trimmed by 2 bases and the J gene end by 5 bases; junction bases not matched to a gene: 7. The CDR3 has 15 amino acids. CDR3 amino acids: CASSLGSNRGYGYTF. CDR3 nucleotides: TGTGCCAGCAGTTTAGGCTCGAACAGGGGGTATGGCTACACCTTC.

The V and J genes are TRBV7-9 and TRBJ2-2; 13 bases agree with TRBD2. The CDR3 covers 17 residues. The germline CDR1 and CDR2 sequences are SEHNR and FQNEAQ (reference sequence). V shed 0 bases, J shed 7 bases, and the junction held 5 bases outside the gene matches. CDR3 DNA: TGTGCCAGCAGCTTAGCCCTACTAGCGGGGGGGCTCGGGGAGCTGTTTTTT. It is translated as CASSLALLAGGLGELFF.